This T cell receptor (beta chain) derives from a study of T cells in Graves' hyperthyroidism and ophthalmopathy. As concerns this clonotype: What it recognizes is unknown.

Template material for amplifying TCR beta CDR3 regions consisted of RNA transcripts. The primer set for the first-round RT-PCR of the TCR CDR3 was HTBI. In TCRdb, the multiplex PCR reads were re-called with MiXCR into one record per CDR3 protein. This table has approximately 400,000 distinct CDR3 sequences, 15% to 17% appearing once. Study conclusions and caveats: Ophthalmopathy onset followed model prediction by a median about 6.5 months.

The CDR3 sequence is 15 residues long. V dropped 5 bases and J dropped 2; count of bases not matched to a gene: 5. Germline V gene lookup returns CDR1 SGDLS and CDR2 YYNGEE. Uncontrolled infection, other autoimmune disease, pregnancy or lactation barred patients from enrollment. 10 ml of fresh peripheral blood supplied the PBMCs. This TCR derives from a woman between 18 and 29 years old with Graves' hyperthyroidism. The sample comprised blood. The chain has TRBV9 and TRBJ2-2, with 8 nucleotides matching TRBD2. The CDR3 bases are TGTGCCAGCAGGCGGGGGGCAGGAAACACCGGGGAGCTGTTTTTT. As protein: CASRRGAGNTGELFF.